The source of this T cell receptor beta chain is a study of T cell repertoires in cytomegalovirus infection (dated 2019 in TCRdb). In the study overall: Alongside well-studied HLA-B-restricted epitopes, the peptide stimulations were aimed at recently identified HLA-C-restricted CMV epitopes, whose presentation resists viral immunomodulation. Donor HLA type was relevant to the analysis, as public TCR beta signatures indicated carriage of CMV infection together with the matching HLA type. Overall results and qualifications from the work: Carriers of CMV infection plus the relevant HLA type were discriminated by the cumulative frequency of public TCR beta family members in the study cohort and in an independent 352-donor cohort. The ex vivo response was dominated by HLA-C-restricted CMV-specific TCR beta clonotypes, and the single most frequent clonotype in two of eight donors was supplied by these HLA-C-restricted clonotypes.

This clonotype was observed a handful of times. It has no known antigen specificity. There are no base qualities to consult, and no much larger clone falls within one base. TCRdb records Illumina HiSeq 1500 as the sequencer. Through fastp at Q25 and MiXCR, TCRdb rebuilt clones from the public reads, retaining in-frame beta chains. Each record represents a unique CDR3 protein, reported with the most common genes and DNA among its rows. The sample has 230,000 or so distinct CDR3 sequences on record, roughly 34% of them singletons. The top ten clonotypes cover approximately 59% of the sample. This sample's treatment or condition label indicates: in vitro stimulation with specific CMV peptide epitopes to enrich CMV-specific T cells. According to the germline V gene, CDR1 reads ENHRY and CDR2 reads SYGVKD. There are 13 amino acids in the CDR3, from cysteine to phenylalanine inclusive. Of all the DNA, just the CDR3 is kept, 39 bases in frame from base 1. Deletion took 11 bases off V and 2 bases off J, with a span of 12 bases between the germline ends.

The receptor was derived from a human donor in good health (CMV status not recorded). Some clones in this sample may be carry-over from other donors' samples. The chain uses TRBV10-3 and TRBJ2-2; no D gene can be assigned with confidence. The sample was CD8+ T cells from cultured PBMCs, taken from culture after CMV antigen stimulation. In nucleotides, the sequence is TGTGCCTCCCATGCCAGAAACACCGGGGAGCTGTTTTTT. It codes for CASHARNTGELFF.